The T cell receptor (beta chain) described here comes from a study of blood T cell repertoires in COVID-19. Study as a whole: From the United States, Italy and Spain came samples of acute and convalescent COVID-19. PBMCs, B-cell-depleted T cells, or T cells were the source of the cDNA or gDNA that made up the material.

Sequencing was performed with immunoSEQ multiplex PCR; in TCRdb, only in-frame clones are kept and a portion is missing. The repertoire consists of about 230,000 clones, with around 83% occurring once and the leading ten covering approximately 5.3%. CDR3 length: 13 amino acids. Trimming pared 5 bases from V and 3 bases from J, leaving 8 bases between. Germline V gene lookup returns CDR1 SGHTA and CDR2 FQGNSA. This receptor was identified in a man older than 75 with acute or convalescent COVID-19. The chain carries TRBV7-2 and TRBJ1-5, with TRBD1 as a possible D gene (5 bases). The sequenced sample consisted of peripheral blood. CDR3 sequence: CASSPDNNQPQHF. CDR3 nucleotides: TGTGCCAGCAGCCCGGACAACAATCAGCCCCAGCATTTT.